The present T cell receptor (beta chain) was sequenced within a study of OX40 agonist ivuxolimab in advanced cancers. Whole-study context: The mean age was about 61 years, ranging from about 23 to 85, with around four fifths of participants male. Three patients got partial responses; one had hepatocellular carcinoma and two had cutaneous melanoma.

General observations from the study: CD8+ T cells averaged more expanded clones than CD4+.

TCRdb keeps only in-frame clones here, not all; method: immunoSEQ multiplex PCR. Of fewer than 20,000 clones in the sample, 60% to 80% are singletons; the top ten hold roughly 16%. This clone has just one count. Its antigen is not known. A read error may produce the germline difference seen at one junction end. CDR3 size: 12 residues. Germline V gene sequence: CDR1 SGHRS, CDR2 YFSETQ. This sequence originates from an adult with an advanced solid tumor such as melanoma, head and neck, liver or kidney cancer. V gene TRBV5-1 combines with J gene TRBJ1-1; D is ambiguous. The material sequenced was CD4+ or CD8+ T cells sorted from blood, taken in a trial of the OX40 agonist ivuxolimab. In DNA form, the CDR3 reads TGCGCCAGCAGATTGGGGAACACTGAAGCTTTCTTT. Protein product: CASRLGNTEAFF.